One T cell receptor beta chain is described in this entry. A junction boundary mismatches the germline segment, possibly from a read error. Isolating PBMCs gave at least 6 million of these cells per sample. RNA extraction gave at least 5.5 micrograms of total RNA per sample. Together with a sample-barcoded 5' primer, a J-beta primer mix was included in a second PCR lasting about 6 to 11 cycles. The template-switch adaptor, which had 12 random nucleotides, put a tag on each cDNA molecule. One entry per CDR3 protein, called by TCRdb with MiXCR from the 5' RACE reads. Of 1.6 million or so distinct CDR3 sequences in the sample, 30% to 35% were seen once. The sample is drawn from a study of blood T cells in healthy people across ages. In the study overall: Per every two T cells, about one barcoded beta molecule was captured by template switching.

Sequencing was carried out using blood. The clonotype comes from a woman aged 25 to 39 in good health.

DNA for the CDR3: TGTGCCGGCAGTGCGGAGCGGGGCTCCTACGAGCAGTACTTC. Translation gives CAGSAERGSYEQYF. The rearrangement uses TRBV6-1 and TRBJ2-7, with TRBD2 matching 7 bases. In germline, CDR1 is MNHNS, CDR2 SASEGT. The CDR3 contains 14 residues.